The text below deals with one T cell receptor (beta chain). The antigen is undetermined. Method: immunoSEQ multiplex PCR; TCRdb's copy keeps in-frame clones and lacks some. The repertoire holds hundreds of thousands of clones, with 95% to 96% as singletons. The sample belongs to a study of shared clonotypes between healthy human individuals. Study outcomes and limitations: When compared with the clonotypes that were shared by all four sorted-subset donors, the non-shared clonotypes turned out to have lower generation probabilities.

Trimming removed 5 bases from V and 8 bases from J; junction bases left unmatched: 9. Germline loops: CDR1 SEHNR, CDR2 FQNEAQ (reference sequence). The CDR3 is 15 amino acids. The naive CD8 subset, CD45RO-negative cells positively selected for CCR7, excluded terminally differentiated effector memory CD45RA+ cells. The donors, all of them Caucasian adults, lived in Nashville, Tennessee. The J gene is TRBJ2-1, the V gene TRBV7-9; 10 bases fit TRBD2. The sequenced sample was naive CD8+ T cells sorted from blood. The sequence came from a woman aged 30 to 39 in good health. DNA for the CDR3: TGTGCCAGCAGCCCTAGCGGGAGTGAATATTATGAGCAGTTCTTC. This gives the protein CASSPSGSEYYEQFF. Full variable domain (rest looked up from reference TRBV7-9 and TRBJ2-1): DTGVSQNPRHKITKRGQNVTFRCDPISEHNRLYWYRQTLGQGPEFLTYFQNEAQLEKSRLLSDRFSAERPKGSFSTLEIQRTEQGDSAMYLCASSPSGSEYYEQFFGPGTRLTVL.